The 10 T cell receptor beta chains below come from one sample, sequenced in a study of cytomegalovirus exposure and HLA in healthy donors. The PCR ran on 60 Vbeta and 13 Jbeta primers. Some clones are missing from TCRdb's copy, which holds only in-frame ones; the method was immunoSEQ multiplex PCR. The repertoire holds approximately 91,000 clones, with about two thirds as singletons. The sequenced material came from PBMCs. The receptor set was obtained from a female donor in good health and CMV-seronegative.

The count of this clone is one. The CDR3 is CASSDPGTVDYGYTF. For the CDR3, the DNA is TGTGCCAGCAGTGACCCTGGGACAGTCGACTATGGCTACACCTTC. The V and J genes are TRBV25-1 and TRBJ1-2; 7 bases are a match to TRBD1. This CDR3 region has 15 residues. Germline V gives CDR1 MGHDK, CDR2 SYGVNS. J gave up 3 bases and V 3 bases, and 7 bases lay outside the gene matches.

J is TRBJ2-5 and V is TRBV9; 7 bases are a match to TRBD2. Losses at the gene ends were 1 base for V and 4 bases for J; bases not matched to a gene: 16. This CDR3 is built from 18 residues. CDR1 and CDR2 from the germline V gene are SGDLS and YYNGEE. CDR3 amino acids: CASSVREGGPLAAETQYF. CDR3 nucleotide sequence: TGTGCCAGCAGCGTAAGGGAGGGAGGGCCTTTAGCGGCAGAGACCCAGTACTTC.

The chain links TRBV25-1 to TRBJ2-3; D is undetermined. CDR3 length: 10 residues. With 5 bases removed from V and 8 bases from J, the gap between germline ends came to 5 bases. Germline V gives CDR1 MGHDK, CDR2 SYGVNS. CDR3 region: CASSRGTQYF. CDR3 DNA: TGTGCCAGCAGTCGAGGTACGCAGTATTTT.

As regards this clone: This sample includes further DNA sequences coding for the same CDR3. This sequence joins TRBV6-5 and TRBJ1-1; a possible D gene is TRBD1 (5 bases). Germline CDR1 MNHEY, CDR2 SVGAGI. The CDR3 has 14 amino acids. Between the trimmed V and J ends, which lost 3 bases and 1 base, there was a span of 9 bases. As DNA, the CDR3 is TGTGCCAGCAGTTATCTAGACAGGAACACTGAAGCTTTCTTT. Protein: CASSYLDRNTEAFF.

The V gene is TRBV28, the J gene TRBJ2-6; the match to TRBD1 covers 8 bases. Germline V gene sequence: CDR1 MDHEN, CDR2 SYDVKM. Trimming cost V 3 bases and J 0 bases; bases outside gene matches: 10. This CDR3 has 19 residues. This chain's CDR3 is CASSFPAGQANSGANVLTF. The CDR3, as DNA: TGTGCCAGCAGTTTTCCCGCGGGACAGGCAAACTCTGGGGCCAACGTCCTGACTTTC.

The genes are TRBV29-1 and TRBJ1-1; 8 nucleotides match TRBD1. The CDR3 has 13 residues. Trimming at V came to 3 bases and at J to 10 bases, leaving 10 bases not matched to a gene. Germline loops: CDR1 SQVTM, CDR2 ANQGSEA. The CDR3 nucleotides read TGCAGCGTTGAGGGGGATGGACAGGGCGTAGCTTTCTTT. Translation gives CSVEGDGQGVAFF.

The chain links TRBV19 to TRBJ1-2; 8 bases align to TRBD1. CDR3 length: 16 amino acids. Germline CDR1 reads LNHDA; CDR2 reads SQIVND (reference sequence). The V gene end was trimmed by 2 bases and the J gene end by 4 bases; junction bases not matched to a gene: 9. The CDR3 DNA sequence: TGTGCCAGTAGTATATTCGGTACAGGGGGTTTCTATGGCTACACCTTC. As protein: CASSIFGTGGFYGYTF.

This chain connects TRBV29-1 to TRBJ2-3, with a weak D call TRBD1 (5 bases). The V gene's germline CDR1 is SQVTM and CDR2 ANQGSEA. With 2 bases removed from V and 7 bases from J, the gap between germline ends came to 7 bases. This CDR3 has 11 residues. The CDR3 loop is CSVERGYTQYF. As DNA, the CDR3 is TGCAGCGTTGAAAGGGGATATACGCAGTATTTT.

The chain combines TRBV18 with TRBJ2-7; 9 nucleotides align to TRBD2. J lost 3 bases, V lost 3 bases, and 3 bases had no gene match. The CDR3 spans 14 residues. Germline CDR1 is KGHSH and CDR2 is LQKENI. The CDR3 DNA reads TGTGCCAGCTCACCGGGGACTAGCAACTACGAGCAGTACTTC. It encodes CASSPGTSNYEQYF.

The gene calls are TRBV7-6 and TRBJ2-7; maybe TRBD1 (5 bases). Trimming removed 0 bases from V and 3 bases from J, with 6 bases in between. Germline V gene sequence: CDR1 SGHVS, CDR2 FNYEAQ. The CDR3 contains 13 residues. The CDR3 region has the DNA TGTGCCAGCAGCTTAGCGCAGGGCTACGAGCAGTACTTC. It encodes CASSLAQGYEQYF.